The rows below give T cell receptor beta chains drawn from one sample of a study of cytomegalovirus exposure and HLA in healthy donors. Sequencing used immunoSEQ multiplex PCR; TCRdb keeps in-frame clones, though not all of them. In the table there are fewer than 120,000 clones, over 65% of which are singletons. The source material was PBMCs. All receptors come from a man aged 30-40 years in good health and CMV-seropositive. The CDR3 runs from the conserved cysteine through the conserved F or W. Each record gives: V gene, clone size, J gene, CDR3 protein. Clone size is stated in some rows and not others, as once, few, many or a class when expanded.

>TRBV9|.|TRBJ2-3
CASSRLAGDTDTQYF
>TRBV4-3|.|TRBJ2-5
CASSQAWTVTETQYF
>TRBV28|.|TRBJ2-5
CASSLQIWETQYF
>TRBV7-9|.|TRBJ1-3
CASSLGQGVGNTIYF
>TRBV18|few|TRBJ1-4
CASSPLALNEKLFF
>TRBV5-6|.|TRBJ1-6
CASSLVDSRNSPLHF
>TRBV5-4|once|TRBJ2-3
CASNTGGGPSTDTQYF
>TRBV7-6|.|TRBJ1-4
CASSPITTGFGEKLFF
>TRBV7-9|.|TRBJ1-4
CASSPLTAYEKLFF
>TRBV6-5|once|TRBJ1-4
CASNLWTLGEKLFF
>TRBV7-9|.|TRBJ2-2
CASIRRGGLIGNTGELFF
>TRBV30|.|TRBJ2-7
CACNRGQGYEQYF
>TRBV5-1|.|TRBJ2-7
CASSLLTGGTDEQYF
>TRBV2|.|TRBJ2-7
CASSATYEQYF
>TRBV9|.|TRBJ2-7
CASSEAGQGGLEQYF
>TRBV27|.|TRBJ2-1
CASSLSNTYNEQFF
>TRBV6-1|.|TRBJ1-5
CASSETGGHQPQHF
>TRBV5-4|.|TRBJ2-1
CASSPGTSGGKNEQFF
>TRBV10-3|.|TRBJ1-5
CAISQGAETGQPQHF
>TRBV4-3|.|TRBJ1-1
CASSQDIGQDSEAFF
>TRBV7-2|.|TRBJ2-5
CASSPRALTFQETQYF
>TRBV4-2|.|TRBJ2-3
CASSQDGSGSTDTQYF
>TRBV7-2|.|TRBJ2-1
CASSLERLAAHNEQFF
>TRBV14|.|TRBJ1-1
CASSPAGRLQAFF
>TRBV11-2|once|TRBJ2-5
CASSLARETETQYF
>TRBV6-5|.|TRBJ2-1
CASSSSPGWFNEQFF
>TRBV27|.|TRBJ1-2
CASSVTGGPYYGYTF
>TRBV9|.|TRBJ2-2
CASRGGDFNTGELFF
>TRBV6-5|.|TRBJ2-7
CASSYGTGGSEQYF
>TRBV6-5|.|TRBJ1-1
CASRDSTQASEAFF
>TRBV4-2|.|TRBJ2-3
CASSQEIGGTSTDTQYF
>TRBV4-3|.|TRBJ1-1
CASSRVLREVAEAFF
>TRBV6-5|.|TRBJ1-6
CASSYDRVAYNSPLHF
>TRBV7-3|few|TRBJ2-3
CASSPQGAATDTQYF
>TRBV30|.|TRBJ1-1
CAWGGGAEAFF
>TRBV27|.|TRBJ2-1
CASSSIHLAGGPSEQFF
>TRBV5-3|.|TRBJ2-1
CARSPERGVSYNEQFF